The clone carrying this T cell receptor beta chain was counted only a few times. These data originate in a study of cytomegalovirus exposure and HLA in healthy donors. Per the germline V gene, CDR1 is SGDLS and CDR2 is YYNGEE. V lost 3 bases to trimming and J lost 13 bases; unmatched junction nucleotides: 9. The length of the CDR3 is 12 residues. The study ran its PCR with 60 Vbeta and 13 Jbeta primers. Authors' analysis steps: In a later analysis, 8.5 million to 14 million of 65 million to 90 million unique beta chains occurred in at least two donors. Assay: immunoSEQ multiplex PCR; the TCRdb copy retains only in-frame clones and omits some. The V and J calls and the clone size are those of that table, but D and trimming were determined from the DNA. Altogether around 170,000 clones are present, around 72% being singletons, with the ten largest covering around 3.1%.

The chain couples TRBV9 to TRBJ1-2, with 7 bases fitting TRBD1. The sequencing input was PBMCs. This TCR was sampled from a woman in her forties or fifties in good health and CMV-seropositive. Here the CDR3 reads CASSGGTVPPTF. CDR3 in DNA: TGTGCCAGCAGCGGGGGGACAGTACCCCCCACCTTC.